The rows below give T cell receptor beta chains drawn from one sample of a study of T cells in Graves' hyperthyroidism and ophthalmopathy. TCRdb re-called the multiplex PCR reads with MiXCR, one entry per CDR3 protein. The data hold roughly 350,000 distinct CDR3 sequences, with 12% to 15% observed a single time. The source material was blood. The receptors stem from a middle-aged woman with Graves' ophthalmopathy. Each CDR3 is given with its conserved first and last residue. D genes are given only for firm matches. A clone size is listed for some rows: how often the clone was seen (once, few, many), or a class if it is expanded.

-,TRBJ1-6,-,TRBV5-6,TGTGCCAGCAGCTTGGCTACCTCACCCCTCCACTTT,CASSLATSPLHF
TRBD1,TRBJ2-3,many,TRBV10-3,TGTGCCATCAGTCGGACAGGGGAAGGTGCAGATACGCAGTATTTT,CAISRTGEGADTQYF
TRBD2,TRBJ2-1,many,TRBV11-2,TGTGCCAGCAGCTTACTACTAGCGGGAGGTCAAGAGCAGTTCTTC,CASSLLLAGGQEQFF
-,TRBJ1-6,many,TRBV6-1,TGTGCCACCATCAGACAGGAAAATTCACCCCTCCACTTT,CATIRQENSPLHF
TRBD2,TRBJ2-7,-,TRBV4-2,TGTGCCAGCAGCCAAGATCCTCGAACTAGCGGGTTTTCCACCTACGAGCAGTACTTC,CASSQDPRTSGFSTYEQYF
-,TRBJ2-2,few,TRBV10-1,TGCGCCTCAAGCGACCAAGCCGCCGGGGAGCTGTTTTTT,CASSDQAAGELFF
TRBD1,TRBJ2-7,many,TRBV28,TGTGCCAGCAGCTCGGGACAGGGTTACGGCGAGCAGTACTTC,CASSSGQGYGEQYF
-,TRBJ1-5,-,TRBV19,TGTGCCAGTAGGCAAAAGGGGGAGCAGCCCCAGCATTTT,CASRQKGEQPQHF
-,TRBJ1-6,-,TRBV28,TGTGCCAGCAGTTTGAACTCACCCCTCCACTTT,CASSLNSPLHF
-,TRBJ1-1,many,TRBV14,TGTGCCAGCAGCCAATGGAACGGCCTGAACACTGAAGCTTTCTTT,CASSQWNGLNTEAFF
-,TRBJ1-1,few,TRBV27,TGTGCCAGCAGTTTCTTCATGAACACTGAAGCTTTCTTT,CASSFFMNTEAFF
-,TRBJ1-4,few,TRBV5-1,TGCGCCAGCAGCAGTTCGGGCACCCCAAATGAAAAACTGTTTTTT,CASSSSGTPNEKLFF
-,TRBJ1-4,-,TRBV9,TGTGCCAGCAGCGTAGAAGCCAACCGCGGAAAACTGTTTTTT,CASSVEANRGKLFF
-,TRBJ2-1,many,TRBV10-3,TGTGCCATCAGTGATGACGAGCTGGGGGATGAGCAGTTCTTC,CAISDDELGDEQFF
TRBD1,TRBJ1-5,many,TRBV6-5,TGTGCCAGCAGTTACCTAGACAGGGAGCGGTCCCCCCAGCATTTT,CASSYLDRERSPQHF
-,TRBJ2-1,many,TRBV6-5,TGTGCCAGCAGTTACTCGGGGACTGTAATCAATGAGCAGTTCTTC,CASSYSGTVINEQFF
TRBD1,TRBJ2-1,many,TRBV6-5,TGTGCCAGCAGTTACGGTCAGGGGGCCAATGAGCAGTTCTTC,CASSYGQGANEQFF
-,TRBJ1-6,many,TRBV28,TGTGCCAGCAGTTTCCAAATTGTGCGGCTGGTCGGAATCTGGATTGAACTCCACTTT,CASSFQIVRLVGIWIELHF
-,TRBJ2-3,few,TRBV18,TGTGCCAGCTCACCCTGGGGCGCCGGCACAGATACGCAGTATTTT,CASSPWGAGTDTQYF
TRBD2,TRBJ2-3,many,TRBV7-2,TGTGCCTCCGTCCCGGAGGGAGGGCCTACACTTACGCAGTATTTT,CASVPEGGPTLTQYF
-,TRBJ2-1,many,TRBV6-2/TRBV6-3,TGTGCCAGCAGAGCAGCCCGGAGCTACAATGAGCAGTTCTTC,CASRAARSYNEQFF
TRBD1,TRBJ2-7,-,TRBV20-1,TGCAGTGCTATTGATATCGGACAGGGATCCTACGAGCAGTACTTC,CSAIDIGQGSYEQYF
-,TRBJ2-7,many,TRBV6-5,TGTGCCAGCAGTTACTACCAGGGCAACGAGCAGTACTTC,CASSYYQGNEQYF
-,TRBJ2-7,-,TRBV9,TGTGCCAGCAGCGTAGGGGACCGGTCCTACGAGCAGTACTTC,CASSVGDRSYEQYF
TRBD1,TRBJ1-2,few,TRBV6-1,TGTGCCAGCAGCCTAGGGTCAGGGGGCGATGGCTACACCTTC,CASSLGSGGDGYTF
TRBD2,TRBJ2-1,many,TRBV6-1,TGTGCCAGCAGCCTTAGCGGGGGGGCCACTGGTGAGCAGTTCTTC,CASSLSGGATGEQFF
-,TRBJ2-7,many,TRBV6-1,TGTGCCAGCAGTGAATGGGGGGGGCAGGGGAGCTCCTACGAGCAGTACTTC,CASSEWGGQGSSYEQYF
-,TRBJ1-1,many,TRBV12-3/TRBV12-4,TGTGCCAGCACAGTTTCGGGCACTGAAGCTTTCTTT,CASTVSGTEAFF
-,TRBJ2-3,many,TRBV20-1,TGCAGTGCGCCCCGGGTTGGAGGTGAAGATACGCAGTATTTT,CSAPRVGGEDTQYF
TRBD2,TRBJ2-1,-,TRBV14,TGTGCCAGCAGCCAAGAGGGTGCGGGGGGGAACAATGAGCAGTTCTTC,CASSQEGAGGNNEQFF
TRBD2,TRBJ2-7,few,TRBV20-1,TGCAGTTCGAGACTAGCGGGAGGACGGGAGCAGTACTTC,CSSRLAGGREQYF
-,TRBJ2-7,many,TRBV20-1,TGCAGTGCTAGGGCAAGGAGGGGGCCGTACGAGCAGTACTTC,CSARARRGPYEQYF
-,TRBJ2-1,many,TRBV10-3,TGTGCCATCAGTGACCTACGTGGGACCTACAATGAGCAGTTCTTC,CAISDLRGTYNEQFF
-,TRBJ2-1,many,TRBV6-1,TGTGCCAGCAGTCGGTATCGGGGCTCCGAATCCTACAATGAGCAGTTCTTC,CASSRYRGSESYNEQFF
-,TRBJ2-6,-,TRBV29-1,TGCAGCGTTGAAGAGTGGGATCCGGGATTCACTGGGGCCAACGTCCTGACTTTC,CSVEEWDPGFTGANVLTF
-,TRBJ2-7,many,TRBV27,TGTGCCAGCAGTTTGGGTAGGTTCTCCTACGAGCAGTACTTC,CASSLGRFSYEQYF
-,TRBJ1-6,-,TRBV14,TGTGCCAGCAGCCAAGTAACGGCTTATAATTCACCCCTCCACTTT,CASSQVTAYNSPLHF
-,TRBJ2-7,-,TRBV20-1,TGCAGTGCTAGTCTAATCAAGCGCGGGTCCCTCCACGGGCAGTACTTC,CSASLIKRGSLHGQYF
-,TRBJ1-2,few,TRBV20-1,TGCAGTGCTAGAGATCGGTTTCGAGGGGCGACAAAGGGCTACACCTTC,CSARDRFRGATKGYTF
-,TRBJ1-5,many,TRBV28,TGTGCCAGCAGTTTTGCCGGCAGCAATCAGCCCCAGCATTTT,CASSFAGSNQPQHF
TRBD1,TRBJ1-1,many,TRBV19,TGTGCCAGTAGCAAAGGGCGCGACAGGGGGTACACTGAAGCTTTCTTT,CASSKGRDRGYTEAFF
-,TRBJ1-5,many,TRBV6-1,TGTGCCAGCAGTGAGGGGCTAGAACAGCCCCAGCATTTT,CASSEGLEQPQHF
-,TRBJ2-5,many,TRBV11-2,TGTGCCAGCACCTTCCTTGAAGGGGCCGCTCCGGTGGAGACCCAGTACTTC,CASTFLEGAAPVETQYF